This T cell receptor beta chain is drawn from a study of PD-1 blockade in classical Hodgkin lymphoma. The study's findings and limits: Causes of the repertoire differences remain undefined, possibly disease activity or prior therapy. Significant TCR diversity gains by C4D1 occurred in CD4+ but not CD8+ cells. Before treatment, TCR diversity in newly diagnosed patients was reportedly lower than in healthy donors. Complete responders had baseline diversity similar to newly diagnosed patients.

Brentuximab vedotin exposure varied among the patients, all of whom had relapsed after autologous stem cell transplantation. Trimming cost V 2 bases and J 1 base; bases outside gene matches: 4. Germline loops: CDR1 WSHSY, CDR2 SAAADI. The CDR3 spans 15 residues. With regard to this clone: Its cognate antigen is unknown.

Using immunoSEQ multiplex PCR, the repertoire was profiled, and TCRdb retains in-frame clones only, with some absent. The sample lists 13,000 or so clones, around 76% occurring once. The genes are TRBV10-2 and TRBJ1-1, with TRBD1 matching 7 bases. This sequence was found in a human donor with classical Hodgkin lymphoma. The source was peripheral blood mononuclear cells (PBMCs), collected at baseline. The CDR3 sequence: CASSETGDGNTEAFF. CDR3 nucleotide sequence: TGCGCCAGCAGTGAGACAGGGGATGGGAACACTGAAGCTTTCTTT.